Below are 8 T cell receptor beta chains sequenced from a single sample in a study of blood T cell repertoires in COVID-19. The protocol was immunoSEQ multiplex PCR, while the TCRdb copy is restricted to in-frame clones and leaves out a portion. The table lists roughly 150,000 clones, about 85% of them singletons. Sequencing was carried out using peripheral blood. These receptors were taken from a woman aged 50 to 60 with COVID-19, enrolled during active disease.

CDR3 sequence: CASRESSTNEKLFF. The CDR3 coding sequence is TGTGCCAGCAGGGAGAGTTCAACTAATGAAAAACTGTTTTTT. The V call is TRBV3-1 (or the pseudogene TRBV3-2), the J call TRBJ1-4; no clear D. The V end lost 6 bases, the J end lost 0 bases, and 8 bases lay between the germline ends. The CDR3 loop spans 14 amino acids. The germline V gene encodes CDR1 LGHDT and CDR2 YNNKEL (reference sequence).

J is TRBJ2-7 and V is TRBV5-1; TRBD2 aligns across 8 bases. The CDR3 length is 14 residues. Trimming at V came to 0 bases and at J to 2 bases, leaving 1 base not matched to a gene. Per the germline V gene, CDR1 is SGHRS and CDR2 is YFSETQ. The CDR3 sequence is CASSLELAAYEQYF. Written as DNA, the CDR3 is TGCGCCAGCAGCTTGGAACTAGCGGCCTACGAGCAGTACTTC.

The rearrangement joins TRBV30 to TRBJ1-1; no definite D call. The V end was cut by 3 bases, the J end by 11 bases, with 16 bases between. The germline CDR1 and CDR2 sequences are GTSNPN and SVGIG (reference sequence). This CDR3 is built from 12 residues. CDR3 DNA sequence: TGTGCCTGGAGGAAAGTCCGGGAGGAGGCTTTCTTT. Protein: CAWRKVREEAFF.

This chain joins TRBV27 and TRBJ1-6, with D possibly being TRBD1 (6 bases). The CDR3 runs 16 residues. The germline gives CDR1 MNHEY, CDR2 SMNVEV (reference sequence). The germline V and J ends were trimmed by 6 bases and 0 bases, with 12 bases remaining between them. CDR3 residues: CASRPTGNSYNSPLHF. The CDR3 DNA is TGTGCCAGCAGACCTACAGGGAACTCCTATAATTCACCCCTCCACTTT.

The rearrangement joins TRBV27 to TRBJ1-1; possible D gene TRBD1, 5 bases. CDR1 and CDR2 from the germline V gene are MNHEY and SMNVEV (reference sequence). V gave up 3 bases and J gave up 5 bases, with 22 bases separating them. The CDR3 has 17 residues. The CDR3 DNA reads as TGTGCCAGCAGTTTCCTCGGGACGCGGACCGGGGGGACTGAAGCTTTCTTT. Protein: CASSFLGTRTGGTEAFF.

This rearrangement joins TRBV9 to TRBJ2-1, with D perhaps matching TRBD1 (5 bases). CDR3 length: 11 amino acids. V gave up 4 bases and J gave up 8 bases, with 7 bases separating them. Germline V CDR1 and CDR2: SGDLS, YYNGEE. In DNA form, the CDR3 reads TGTGCCAGCAGCAAGGGGTATGAGCAGTTCTTC. Protein product: CASSKGYEQFF.

V usage is TRBV3-1 (or the pseudogene TRBV3-2) and J usage is TRBJ1-2; D is unclear. Deletions cut 0 bases from V and 8 bases from J, with 13 bases between. Germline V gene lookup returns CDR1 LGHDT and CDR2 YNNKEL (reference sequence). This CDR3 contains 14 residues. CDR3 nucleotides: TGTGCCAGCAGCCAAGAGGGGAGTGGCGACGGCTACACCTTC. Its protein product is CASSQEGSGDGYTF.

The chain couples TRBV11-2 to TRBJ1-6, with D tentatively TRBD1 (5 bases). CDR1 and CDR2 from the germline V gene are SGHAT and FQNNGV. CDR3 length equals 13 residues. Trimming left V 7 bases short and J 7 bases short, with 11 bases between. CDR3 residues: CASNKGLNSPLHF. CDR3 DNA: TGTGCCAGCAACAAGGGGCTGAATTCACCCCTCCACTTT.